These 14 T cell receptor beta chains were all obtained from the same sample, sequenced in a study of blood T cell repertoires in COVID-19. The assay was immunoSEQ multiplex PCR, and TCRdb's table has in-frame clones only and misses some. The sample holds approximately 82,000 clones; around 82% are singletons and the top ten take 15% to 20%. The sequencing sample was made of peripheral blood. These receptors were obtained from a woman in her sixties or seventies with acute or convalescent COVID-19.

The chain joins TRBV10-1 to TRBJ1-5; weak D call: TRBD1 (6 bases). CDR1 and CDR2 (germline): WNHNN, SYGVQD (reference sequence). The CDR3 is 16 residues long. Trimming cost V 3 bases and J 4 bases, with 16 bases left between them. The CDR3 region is CASSESQGMGNQPQHF. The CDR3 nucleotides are TGCGCCAGCAGTGAAAGCCAGGGGATGGGGAATCAGCCCCAGCATTTT.

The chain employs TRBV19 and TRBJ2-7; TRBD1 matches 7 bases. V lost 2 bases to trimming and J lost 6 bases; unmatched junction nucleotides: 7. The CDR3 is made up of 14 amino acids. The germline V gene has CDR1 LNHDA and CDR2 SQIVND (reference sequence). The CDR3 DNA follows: TGTGCCAGTAGTATAAACAGGGGAGAAGCCGAGCAGTACTTC. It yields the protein CASSINRGEAEQYF.

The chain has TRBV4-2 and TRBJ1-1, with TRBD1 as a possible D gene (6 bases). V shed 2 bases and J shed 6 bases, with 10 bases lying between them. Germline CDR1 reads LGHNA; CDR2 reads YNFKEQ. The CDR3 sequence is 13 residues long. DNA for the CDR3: TGTGCCAGCAGCCAAAAACAGGGCCCTGAAGCTTTCTTT. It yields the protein CASSQKQGPEAFF.

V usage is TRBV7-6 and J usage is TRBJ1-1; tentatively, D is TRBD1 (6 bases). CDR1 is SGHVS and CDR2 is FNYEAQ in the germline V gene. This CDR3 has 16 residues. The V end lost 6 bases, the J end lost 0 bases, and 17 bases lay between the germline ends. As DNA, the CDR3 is TGTGCCAGCAGTTTCTTAGTACAGGGCATGAACACTGAAGCTTTCTTT. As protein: CASSFLVQGMNTEAFF.

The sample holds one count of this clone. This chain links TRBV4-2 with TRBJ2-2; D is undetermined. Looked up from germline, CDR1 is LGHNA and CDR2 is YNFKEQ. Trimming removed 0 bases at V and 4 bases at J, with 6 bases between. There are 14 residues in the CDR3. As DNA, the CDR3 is TGTGCCAGCAGCCAAGAACAGAGCACCGGGGAGCTGTTTTTT. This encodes CASSQEQSTGELFF.

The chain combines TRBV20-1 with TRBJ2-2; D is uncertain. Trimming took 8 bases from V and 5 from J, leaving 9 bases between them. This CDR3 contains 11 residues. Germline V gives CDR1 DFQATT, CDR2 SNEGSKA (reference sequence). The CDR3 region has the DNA TGCAGTAGCCCCCATACCGGGGAGCTGTTTTTT. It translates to CSSPHTGELFF.

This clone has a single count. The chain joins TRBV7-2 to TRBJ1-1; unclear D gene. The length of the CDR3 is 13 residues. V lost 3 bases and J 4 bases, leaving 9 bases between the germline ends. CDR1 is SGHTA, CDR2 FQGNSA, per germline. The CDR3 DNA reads TGTGCCAGCAGCTTCGAGGTCCGCACTGAAGCTTTCTTT. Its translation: CASSFEVRTEAFF.

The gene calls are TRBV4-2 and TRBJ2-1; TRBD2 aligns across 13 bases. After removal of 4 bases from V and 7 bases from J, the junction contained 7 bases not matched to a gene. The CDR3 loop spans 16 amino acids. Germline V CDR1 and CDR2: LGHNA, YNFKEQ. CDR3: CASSRSLAGGNNEQFF. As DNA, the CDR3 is TGTGCCAGCAGCCGGTCACTAGCGGGAGGGAATAATGAGCAGTTCTTC.

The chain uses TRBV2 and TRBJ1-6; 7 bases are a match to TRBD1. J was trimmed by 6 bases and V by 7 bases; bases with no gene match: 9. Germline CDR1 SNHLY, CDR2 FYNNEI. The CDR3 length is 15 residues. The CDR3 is CASINRGLPNSPLHF. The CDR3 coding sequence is TGTGCCAGCATTAACAGGGGCCTCCCTAATTCACCCCTCCACTTT.

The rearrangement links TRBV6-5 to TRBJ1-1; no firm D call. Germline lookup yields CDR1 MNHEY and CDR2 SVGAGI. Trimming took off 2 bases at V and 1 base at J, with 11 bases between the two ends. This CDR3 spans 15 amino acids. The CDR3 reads CASSYVGDPNTEAFF. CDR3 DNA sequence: TGTGCCAGCAGTTACGTCGGGGATCCGAACACTGAAGCTTTCTTT.

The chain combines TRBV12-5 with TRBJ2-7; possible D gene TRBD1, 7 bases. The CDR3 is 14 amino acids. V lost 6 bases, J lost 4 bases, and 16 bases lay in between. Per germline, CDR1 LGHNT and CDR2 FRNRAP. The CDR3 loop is CASGPGGTWYEQYF. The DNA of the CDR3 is TGTGCTAGTGGCCCAGGGGGGACTTGGTACGAGCAGTACTTC.

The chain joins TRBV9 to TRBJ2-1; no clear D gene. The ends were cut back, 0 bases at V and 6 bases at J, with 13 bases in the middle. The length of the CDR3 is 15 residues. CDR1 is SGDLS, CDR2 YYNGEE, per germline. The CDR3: CASSVAAQRSNEQFF. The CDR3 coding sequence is TGTGCCAGCAGCGTAGCTGCCCAACGCAGCAATGAGCAGTTCTTC.

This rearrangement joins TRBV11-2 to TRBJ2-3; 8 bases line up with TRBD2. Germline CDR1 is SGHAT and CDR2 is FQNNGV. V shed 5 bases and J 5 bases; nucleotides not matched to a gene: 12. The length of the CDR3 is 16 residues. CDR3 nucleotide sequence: TGTGCCAGCAGCCCGTATAGCGGGATATTAGGAGATACGCAGTATTTT. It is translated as CASSPYSGILGDTQYF.

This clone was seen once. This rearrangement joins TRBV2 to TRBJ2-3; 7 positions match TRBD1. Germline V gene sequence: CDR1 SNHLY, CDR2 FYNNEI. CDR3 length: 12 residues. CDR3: CAGDSDTDTQYF. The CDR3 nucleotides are TGTGCAGGGGACAGCGACACAGATACGCAGTATTTT.